The clone carrying this TCR beta chain was observed a handful of times. Rearranged V-D-J TRB sequences were amplified with a mixed TRB-A/B primer pool. In TCRdb, the multiplex PCR reads were re-called with MiXCR into one record per CDR3 protein. The profile shows thousands of distinct CDR3 sequences, under 50% of them singletons. This sample was taken from a study of T cell repertoires in aging, cancer and after chemotherapy. Looking at the study overall: Donor ages fell into six groups from 30 or younger up to 70 or older. Patients with glioblastoma brain tumors were sampled before and after temozolomide-based therapy. The whole study produced a dataset of some 10 million TCR reads.

Amplification of TCR beta used genomic DNA extracted from peripheral blood. The length of the CDR3 is 14 residues. CDR1 and CDR2 (germline): LNHDA, SQIVND (reference sequence). Losses at the gene ends were 6 bases for V and 0 bases for J; bases not matched to a gene: 5. This TCR was recovered from a human donor with a solid tumor. The sequenced sample was blood. This chain joins TRBV19 and TRBJ2-7, with TRBD1 matching 7 bases. DNA of the CDR3: TGTGCCAGTAGCTTAGGGGGCATCTCCTACGAGCAGTACTTC. Translating gives CASSLGGISYEQYF.